The 24 T cell receptor beta chains presented below share a single source sample, sequenced in a study of blood T cell repertoires in COVID-19. The protocol was immunoSEQ multiplex PCR, while the TCRdb copy is restricted to in-frame clones and leaves out a portion. The sample has roughly 150,000 clones; 70% to 90% are singletons. Sequencing was performed on peripheral blood. All receptors come from a man aged 50 to 59 with acute or convalescent COVID-19.

This clone was counted once. The CDR3 DNA follows: TGTGCCAGCAGGAAAGAGGGCATGTCGAACACCGGGGAGCTGTTTTTT. It codes for CASRKEGMSNTGELFF. V gene TRBV27 combines with J gene TRBJ2-2; D possibly corresponds to TRBD2 (5 bases). Per germline, CDR1 MNHEY and CDR2 SMNVEV (reference sequence). V dropped 6 bases and J dropped 0 bases, with 14 bases sitting between them. CDR3 length: 16 amino acids.

The CDR3 loop reads CATSDSGRIYEQYF. Written as DNA, the CDR3 is TGTGCCACCAGTGACAGCGGGAGAATCTACGAGCAGTACTTC. The chain is built from TRBV24-1 and TRBJ2-7; 8 bases map to TRBD2. J lost 3 bases, V lost 4 bases, and 4 bases had no gene match. This CDR3 region has 14 residues. Germline loops: CDR1 KGHDR, CDR2 SFDVKD.

The rearrangement joins TRBV27 to TRBJ1-2; no reliable D call. The CDR3 has 11 residues. The germline gives CDR1 MNHEY, CDR2 SMNVEV (reference sequence). Trimming took 10 bases from V and 6 from J, leaving 12 bases between them. The CDR3 DNA reads TGTGCCACATTGGGGAGGGATGGCTACACCTTC. Protein: CATLGRDGYTF.

The rearrangement joins TRBV27 to TRBJ2-5; 14 bases fit TRBD2. The CDR3 loop spans 14 amino acids. Germline V CDR1 and CDR2: MNHEY, SMNVEV (reference sequence). The trim removed 6 bases at V and 7 bases at J, leaving 4 bases unmatched. CDR3 amino acids: CASRPGLAGATQYF. The DNA of the CDR3 is TGTGCCAGCAGACCGGGACTAGCGGGGGCGACCCAGTACTTC.

The chain is built from TRBV28 and TRBJ2-7, with D unresolved. There are 12 residues in the CDR3. V lost 2 bases and J 5 bases, leaving 7 bases between the germline ends. The V gene's germline CDR1 is MDHEN and CDR2 SYDVKM. CDR3 sequence (DNA): TGTGCCAGCAGTTTAATGAGGCACGAGCAGTACTTC. This encodes CASSLMRHEQYF.

V and J are TRBV4-2 and TRBJ1-4; D is unclear. The CDR3 covers 16 residues. Germline V gene sequence: CDR1 LGHNA, CDR2 YNFKEQ. The V gene lost 0 bases and the J gene lost 3 bases, with 11 bases spanning the gap. CDR3 in DNA: TGTGCCAGCAGCCAAGATTCGACATTCGCTAATGAAAAACTGTTTTTT. Translation: CASSQDSTFANEKLFF.

V usage is TRBV4-1 and J usage is TRBJ2-7, with TRBD1 matching over 10 bases. The CDR3 has 15 amino acids. The V gene's germline CDR1 is MGHRA and CDR2 YSYEKL. V was pared by 4 bases and J by 6 bases, with 9 bases of the junction left unmatched. As DNA, the CDR3 is TGCGCCAGCAGCCGGGCCGGGACAGGGGTTTTCGAGCAGTACTTC. Protein product: CASSRAGTGVFEQYF.

The rearrangement links TRBV29-1 to TRBJ2-7; TRBD2 might be the D (6 bases). The germline V gene encodes CDR1 SQVTM and CDR2 ANQGSEA. The CDR3 has 13 amino acids. Trimming took off 3 bases at V and 3 bases at J, with 12 bases between the two ends. CDR3 amino acids: CSVEGGWGYEQYF. In DNA form, the CDR3 reads TGCAGCGTTGAGGGGGGATGGGGCTACGAGCAGTACTTC.

The rearrangement links TRBV6-5 to TRBJ1-5; 7 bases fit TRBD1. Germline V CDR1 and CDR2: MNHEY, SVGAGI. The CDR3 spans 15 residues. The V gene end was trimmed by 6 bases and the J gene end by 3 bases; junction bases not matched to a gene: 8. The CDR3 sequence: CASSRYTGANQPQHF. Here the CDR3 DNA reads TGTGCCAGCAGCCGGTACACAGGGGCCAATCAGCCCCAGCATTTT.

V and J are TRBV11-2 and TRBJ2-7; D unresolved. This CDR3 region has 15 residues. Per the germline V gene, CDR1 is SGHAT and CDR2 is FQNNGV. The V end was cut by 0 bases, the J end by 0 bases, with 9 bases between. In DNA, the CDR3 is TGTGCCAGCAGCTTAGAGAGGTTGTTCTCCTACGAGCAGTACTTC. Protein sequence: CASSLERLFSYEQYF. Complete variable domain (other parts from reference TRBV11-2 and TRBJ2-7): EAGVAQSPRYKIIEKRQSVAFWCNPISGHATLYWYQQILGQGPKLLIQFQNNGVVDDSQLPKDRFSAERLKGVDSTLKIQPAKLEDSAVYLCASSLERLFSYEQYFGPGTRLTVT.

The table lists this clone with a count of one. This chain uses TRBV7-9 with TRBJ2-7; D gene unclear. V lost 1 base and J lost 5, with 6 bases in between. CDR3 length: 12 residues. Germline V lookup: CDR1 SEHNR, CDR2 FQNEAQ (reference sequence). The CDR3 spells CASSLDHNEQYF. DNA of the CDR3: TGTGCCAGCAGCTTAGACCACAACGAGCAGTACTTC.

The chain couples TRBV2 to TRBJ1-5, with TRBD1 as a possible D gene (5 bases). CDR1 is SNHLY and CDR2 is FYNNEI in the germline V gene. With 2 bases removed from V and 0 bases from J, the gap between germline ends came to 17 bases. The CDR3 runs to 18 residues. In DNA, the CDR3 is TGTGCCAGCAGTGAATTCCGTATGACAGTAACTAGCAATCAGCCCCAGCATTTT. Its protein is CASSEFRMTVTSNQPQHF.

This chain connects TRBV12-3 or TRBV12-4 to TRBJ1-2; TRBD1 might be the D (6 bases). The CDR3 runs 12 residues. Trimming pared 6 bases from V and 8 bases from J, leaving 13 bases between. In DNA form, the CDR3 reads TGTGCCAGCAGGGTACACAGGGTAGGCTACACCTTC. Translating it yields CASRVHRVGYTF.

This clone has only one observation. V is TRBV11-3 and J is TRBJ2-3, with 11 bases matching TRBD2. The length of the CDR3 is 16 residues. Germline CDR1 and CDR2: SGHNT and YENEEA. The V and J ends lost 5 bases and 0 bases, in that order; junction bases with no gene match: 4. The CDR3 DNA reads as TGTGCCAGCAGCCACGGGACTAGCGGTAGCACAGATACGCAGTATTTT. This gives the protein CASSHGTSGSTDTQYF. The full variable domain, rest sourced from reference TRBV11-3 and TRBJ2-3, is EAGVVQSPRYKIIEKKQPVAFWCNPISGHNTLYWYLQNLGQGPELLIRYENEEAVDDSQLPKDRFSAERLKGVDSTLKIQPAELGDSAVYLCASSHGTSGSTDTQYFGPGTRLTVL.

The chain is built from TRBV2 and TRBJ2-2; D not certain. Germline V lookup: CDR1 SNHLY, CDR2 FYNNEI. The CDR3 spans 14 residues. Trimming took 0 bases from V and 6 from J, leaving 8 bases between them. As DNA, the CDR3 is TGTGCCAGCAGTGAAGCGTGGGCCGCCGGGGAGCTGTTTTTT. Translation gives CASSEAWAAGELFF.

The V gene is TRBV6-5, the J gene TRBJ1-3, with TRBD1 identical over 7 bases. This CDR3 is 14 amino acids long. V dropped 6 bases and J dropped 0; count of bases not matched to a gene: 2. Germline CDR1 MNHEY, CDR2 SVGAGI. The CDR3 coding sequence is TGTGCCAGCAGCAGGGGGGACTCTGGAAACACCATATATTTT. Its translation: CASSRGDSGNTIYF.

The J gene is TRBJ2-7, the V gene TRBV6-5; a possible D gene is TRBD2 (6 bases). From germline, CDR1 is MNHEY and CDR2 SVGAGI. Trimming stripped 4 bases from V and 2 bases from J, with 12 bases between. This CDR3 is 14 amino acids long. This CDR3 reads CASSSVSGTYEQYF. CDR3 in DNA: TGTGCCAGCAGTTCAGTTAGCGGCACCTACGAGCAGTACTTC.

The chain combines TRBV6-5 with TRBJ1-3; possible D gene TRBD1, 6 bases. Trimming stripped 0 bases from V and 4 bases from J, with 13 bases between. Germline lookup yields CDR1 MNHEY and CDR2 SVGAGI. The CDR3 consists of 16 residues. As DNA, the CDR3 is TGTGCCAGCAGTTACTCCCTCAAGGGACAAGGAAACACCATATATTTT. It yields the protein CASSYSLKGQGNTIYF.

This chain uses TRBV5-1 with TRBJ1-5; D gene ambiguous. V lost 5 bases to trimming and J lost 3 bases, with 9 bases between them. Looked up from germline, CDR1 is SGHRS and CDR2 is YFSETQ. The CDR3 length is 13 residues. The CDR3 reads CASRLEPNQPQHF. CDR3 sequence (DNA): TGCGCCAGCAGGCTAGAGCCCAATCAGCCCCAGCATTTT.

This clone was counted once. The genes are TRBV5-1 and TRBJ2-7; the match to TRBD1 covers 9 bases. The length of the CDR3 is 13 residues. Losses at the gene ends were 3 bases for V and 4 bases for J; bases not matched to a gene: 2. The V gene's germline CDR1 is SGHRS and CDR2 YFSETQ. CDR3 DNA sequence: TGCGCCAGCAGCTGGGACAGGGCTTACGAGCAGTACTTC. Protein: CASSWDRAYEQYF.

The gene calls are TRBV7-2 and TRBJ2-5; D not resolved. The V end was cut by 0 bases, the J end by 2 bases, with 7 bases between. This CDR3 is 14 amino acids long. The germline CDR1 and CDR2 sequences are SGHTA and FQGNSA. CDR3 sequence reads: CASSLARTQETQYF. Here the CDR3 DNA reads TGTGCCAGCAGCTTAGCGCGCACGCAAGAGACCCAGTACTTC.

In its sample, this clone was seen a few times. This chain's CDR3 is CASSQALLRRLSGNTIYF. CDR3 DNA: TGCGCCAGCAGCCAAGCCCTCCTCAGGAGGCTCTCTGGAAACACCATATATTTT. The V and J genes are TRBV4-1 and TRBJ1-3; D is undetermined. Germline CDR1 MGHRA, CDR2 YSYEKL. The V end lost 1 base, the J end lost 0 bases, and 16 bases lay between the germline ends. This CDR3 has 18 amino acids.

This clone came up a few times. The CDR3 nucleotides are TGTGCCATCAGTGAGTCTTTTATCTATGGGGACAGGGGGAAGGATGAGCAGTTCTTC. Encoded protein: CAISESFIYGDRGKDEQFF. The rearrangement uses TRBV10-3 and TRBJ2-1, with 11 bases aligning to TRBD1. The CDR3 length is 19 residues. The V segment lost 0 bases and the J segment 8 bases; nucleotides outside the gene matches: 15. The germline gives CDR1 ENHRY, CDR2 SYGVKD.

The sample holds one count of this clone. The gene calls are TRBV7-9 and TRBJ1-3; no firm D call. Germline V lookup: CDR1 SEHNR, CDR2 FQNEAQ (reference sequence). The CDR3 is 12 residues long. V was shortened by 5 bases and J by 5 bases, with 7 bases between the two germline ends. CDR3 region: CASSPTRNTIYF. In DNA form, the CDR3 reads TGTGCCAGCAGCCCTACTCGAAACACCATATATTTT. Supplemented by reference TRBV7-9 and TRBJ1-3, the full variable domain reads DTGVSQNPRHKITKRGQNVTFRCDPISEHNRLYWYRQTLGQGPEFLTYFQNEAQLEKSRLLSDRFSAERPKGSFSTLEIQRTEQGDSAMYLCASSPTRNTIYFGEGSWLTVV.